This T cell receptor beta chain was identified in a study of response to subunit inactivated influenza vaccine. Broader study findings: Authors proposed each seasonal influenza vaccination draws in few new T cells.

Remarks on this clonotype: Its target is not known.

This CDR3 is 14 amino acids long. Germline values: CDR1 DFQATT, CDR2 SNEGSKA (reference sequence). V lost 4 bases, J lost 4 bases, and 3 bases stayed unmatched. TCRdb re-analysed the RT-PCR reads in MiXCR, keeping a single row per CDR3 protein. The sample holds hundreds of thousands of distinct CDR3 sequences, around 15% seen once. Source: PBMCs from blood, taken 14 to 15 days before vaccination. V usage is TRBV20-1 and J usage is TRBJ2-3, with TRBD2 matching 12 bases. This TCR was sampled from a man aged 50 to 60 who received an inactivated influenza vaccine. The CDR3 bases are TGCAGTGCTATGACTAGCGGGAGTCCAGATACGCAGTATTTT. Translation: CSAMTSGSPDTQYF.